Sequencing of this T cell receptor beta chain was carried out in a study of CD8+ T cells in alopecia areata. As the sequencing template, cDNA was produced by extracting RNA and reverse transcribing it. Data came from immunoSEQ multiplex PCR; TCRdb stores just in-frame clones and leaves some out. The table has 150,000 or so clones, around 50% seen once. Germline CDR1 is SGHTA and CDR2 is FQGNSA. The V end was cut by 1 base, the J end by 8 bases, with 6 bases between. This CDR3 contains 12 residues. Both CD4+ and CD8+ T cells were separated by sorting PBMCs. Material: CD4+ T cells sorted from blood, obtained at week 0. This sequence originates from a human donor with alopecia areata. The chain recombines TRBV7-2 with TRBJ2-1; a weak D match, TRBD1 (6 bases). CDR3 in DNA: TGTGCCAGCAGCTTAGAGGGGGATGAGCAGTTCTTC. This encodes CASSLEGDEQFF.